Listed here are 14 T cell receptor beta chains from one sample, sequenced in a study of cytomegalovirus exposure and HLA in healthy donors. The PCR had 60 Vbeta and 13 Jbeta primers. Profiled with immunoSEQ multiplex PCR; TCRdb holds only in-frame clones, not every one. The profile shows fewer than 100,000 clones, around 84% of them singletons. Sequenced: PBMCs. Source of these receptors: a woman aged 40 to 50 in good health and CMV-seropositive.

The chain recombines TRBV7-6 with TRBJ2-7; 7 nucleotides line up with TRBD2. After removal of 0 bases from V and 5 bases from J, the junction contained 10 bases not matched to a gene. Germline V gene lookup returns CDR1 SGHVS and CDR2 FNYEAQ. This CDR3 comprises 16 residues. CDR3 bases: TGTGCCAGCAGCTTAGCGAGGGCTAGCGGTTCAGACGAGCAGTACTTC. Its protein is CASSLARASGSDEQYF.

The chain combines TRBV6-5 with TRBJ1-3, with D maybe TRBD1 (6 bases). V was pared by 6 bases and J by 0 bases, with 12 bases between. The CDR3 extends over 15 amino acids. Germline values: CDR1 MNHEY, CDR2 SVGAGI. The CDR3 is CASSRTVYSGNTIYF. The CDR3 DNA sequence: TGTGCCAGCAGCCGGACAGTCTACTCTGGAAACACCATATATTTT.

V gene TRBV25-1 combines with J gene TRBJ1-5; 10 bases agree with TRBD1. Germline V gene lookup returns CDR1 MGHDK and CDR2 SYGVNS. The CDR3 has 16 amino acids. V shed 2 bases, J shed 11 bases, and the junction held 12 bases outside the gene matches. CDR3 nucleotide sequence: TGTGCCAGCAGTGAAACCGGGACAGGGGCCGCAGGGGCCCAGCATTTT. It codes for CASSETGTGAAGAQHF.

In DNA, the CDR3 is TGTGCCAGCACCACCCCGGGCAGCGGGAGTGCCACCGGGGAGCTGTTTTTT. Residues: CASTTPGSGSATGELFF. The V call is TRBV7-9, the J call TRBJ2-2; TRBD2 matches 8 bases. Germline CDR1 SEHNR, CDR2 FQNEAQ (reference sequence). Unmatched junction bases numbered 14, after V lost 7 bases and J lost 4 bases. This CDR3 has 17 residues.

This clone occurred a few times. CDR3 coding DNA: TGTGCCAGCAGTTTATCCCGGGACTCGACGAACACTGAAGCTTTCTTT. Residues: CASSLSRDSTNTEAFF. The genes are TRBV28 and TRBJ1-1, with D possibly TRBD1 on 5 matching bases. Deletions cut 1 base from V and 1 base from J, with 13 bases between. Germline V gene data show CDR1 as MDHEN and CDR2 as SYDVKM. The length of the CDR3 is 16 residues.

V and J are TRBV7-3 and TRBJ2-1; 8 bases line up with TRBD2. Germline CDR1 and CDR2: SGHTA and FQGTGA. The junction had 10 bases not matched to a gene; V was cut back by 3 bases and J by 9 bases. The CDR3 covers 15 residues. DNA of the CDR3: TGTGCCAGCAGCTTTCAGCGGGAGAGGGGGAGTGAGCAGTTCTTC. Translation: CASSFQRERGSEQFF.

The V call is TRBV7-6, the J call TRBJ2-2; 8 positions agree with TRBD2. CDR1 is SGHVS, CDR2 FNYEAQ, per germline. Losses at the gene ends were 4 bases for V and 5 bases for J; bases not matched to a gene: 9. This CDR3 is 16 amino acids long. CDR3 amino acids: CASSSKAGASTGELFF. For the CDR3, the DNA is TGTGCCAGCAGCTCGAAAGCGGGAGCTTCAACCGGGGAGCTGTTTTTT.

The gene calls are TRBV4-1 and TRBJ2-3; perhaps TRBD2 as D (6 bases). CDR3 length: 13 residues. V was cut by 4 bases and J by 4 bases, with 9 bases left in between. CDR1 MGHRA and CDR2 YSYEKL come from the germline V gene. CDR3 nucleotide sequence: TGCGCCAGCAGCCGGGGGGAGGCAGATACGCAGTATTTT. It codes for CASSRGEADTQYF.

This clone was found once. The V and J genes are TRBV11-3 and TRBJ2-1, with 7 bases lining up with TRBD2. The CDR3 runs to 14 residues. Trimming cost V 4 bases and J 12 bases; bases outside gene matches: 12. Germline values: CDR1 SGHNT, CDR2 YENEEA. Here the CDR3 reads CASSSDGGGGRQFF. The CDR3 DNA follows: TGTGCCAGCAGCTCCGACGGTGGGGGAGGGCGGCAGTTCTTC.

The chain has TRBV25-1 and TRBJ1-2; D ambiguous. CDR3 length equals 12 residues. V lost 3 bases to trimming and J lost 1 base, with 3 bases between them. Germline lookup yields CDR1 MGHDK and CDR2 SYGVNS. Written as DNA, the CDR3 is TGTGCCAGCAGTGACAATAACTATGGCTACACCTTC. It translates to CASSDNNYGYTF.

This sequence joins TRBV6-4 and TRBJ1-2; D uncertain. The germline gives CDR1 MRHNA, CDR2 SNTAGT. The CDR3 is made up of 13 amino acids. The V end was cut by 2 bases, the J end by 8 bases, with 12 bases between. CDR3 protein: CASSDQNMGGYTF. The CDR3 bases are TGTGCCAGCAGTGACCAGAATATGGGCGGCTACACCTTC.

This clone appeared once. This chain joins TRBV10-3 and TRBJ2-2; 7 nucleotides match TRBD2. The CDR3 is 13 residues long. V lost 7 bases to trimming and J lost 6 bases; unmatched junction nucleotides: 5. Germline loops: CDR1 ENHRY, CDR2 SYGVKD. CDR3 sequence reads: CAINREVAGELFF. Written as DNA, the CDR3 is TGTGCCATCAACCGGGAGGTGGCCGGGGAGCTGTTTTTT.

V and J are TRBV2 and TRBJ2-2, with D possibly TRBD1 on 7 matching bases. The germline V gene encodes CDR1 SNHLY and CDR2 FYNNEI. This CDR3 is 15 amino acids long. Trimming left V 7 bases short and J 3 bases short, with 15 bases between. The CDR3 DNA reads TGTGCCAGCAACCGTCAGGGGGGAGACACCGGGGAGCTGTTTTTT. The encoded protein is CASNRQGGDTGELFF. The full variable domain, its missing parts supplied by reference TRBV2 and TRBJ2-2, is EPEVTQTPSHQVTQMGQEVILRCVPISNHLYFYWYRQILGQKVEFLVSFYNNEISEKSEIFDDQFSVERPDGSNFTLKIRSTKLEDSAMYFCASNRQGGDTGELFFGEGSRLTVL.

V gene TRBV10-3 combines with J gene TRBJ1-2; D is ambiguous. This CDR3 is 11 amino acids long. V lost 8 bases and J lost 6, with 10 bases in between. Per the germline V gene, CDR1 is ENHRY and CDR2 is SYGVKD. The CDR3 spells CAIFRGDGYTF. For the CDR3, the DNA is TGTGCCATCTTTCGCGGCGATGGCTACACCTTC.